This T cell receptor (beta chain) emerged from a study of blood T cell repertoires in COVID-19. Study as a whole: T cells, B-cell-depleted T cells, or PBMCs supplied cDNA or gDNA.

The CDR3 has 15 amino acids. The ends lost 3 bases at V and 6 bases at J; junction bases unmatched: 3. Germline assignment: CDR1 SGHAT and CDR2 FQNNGV. Authors' data handling: Researchers report that nucleated cell counts were estimated from reference gene primer amplification. Using immunoSEQ multiplex PCR, the repertoire was profiled, and TCRdb retains in-frame clones only, with some absent. V, J and clone size are those of that table, while D and trimming were read from the DNA. This sample has hundreds of thousands of clones, with more than 80% found just once. The study drew participants aged about 18 to 89 years from fewer than 30 US areas. Two negative PCRs, clearance, or symptom resolution characterized the recovered Cohort 3 donors.

Sequenced input: PBMCs or T cells enriched from blood (not recorded which). This receptor was taken from a woman between 18 and 29 years old who had recovered from COVID-19. V and J are TRBV11-2 and TRBJ1-6, with 9 bases matching TRBD1. The CDR3 reads CASSLGQGSNSPLHF. DNA of the CDR3: TGTGCCAGCAGCTTGGGACAGGGCTCTAATTCACCCCTCCACTTT.